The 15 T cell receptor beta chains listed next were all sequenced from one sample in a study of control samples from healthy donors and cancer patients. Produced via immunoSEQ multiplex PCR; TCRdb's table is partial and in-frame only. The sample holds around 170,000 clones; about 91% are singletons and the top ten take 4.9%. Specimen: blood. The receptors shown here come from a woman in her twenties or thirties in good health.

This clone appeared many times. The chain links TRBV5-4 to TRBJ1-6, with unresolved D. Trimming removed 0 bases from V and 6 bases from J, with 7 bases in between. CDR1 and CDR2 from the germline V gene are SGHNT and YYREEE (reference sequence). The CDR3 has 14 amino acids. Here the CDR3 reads CASSLEGPNSPLHF. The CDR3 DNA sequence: TGTGCCAGCAGCTTGGAAGGACCTAATTCACCCCTCCACTTT.

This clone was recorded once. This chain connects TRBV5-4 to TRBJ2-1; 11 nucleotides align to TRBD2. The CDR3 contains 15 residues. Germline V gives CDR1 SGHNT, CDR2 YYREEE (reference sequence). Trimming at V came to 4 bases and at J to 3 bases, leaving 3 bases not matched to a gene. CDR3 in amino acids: CASSSTSGSYNEQFF. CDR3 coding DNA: TGTGCCAGCAGCAGCACTAGCGGGAGCTACAATGAGCAGTTCTTC.

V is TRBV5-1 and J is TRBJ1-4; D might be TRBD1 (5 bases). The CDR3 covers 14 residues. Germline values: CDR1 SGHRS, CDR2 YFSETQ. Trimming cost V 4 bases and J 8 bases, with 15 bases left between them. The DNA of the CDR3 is TGCGCCAGCAGCCCCTCCGGGGGGGTCGAAAAACTGTTTTTT. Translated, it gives CASSPSGGVEKLFF. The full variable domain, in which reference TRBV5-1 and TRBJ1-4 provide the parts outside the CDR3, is KAGVTQTPRYLIKTRGQQVTLSCSPISGHRSVSWYQQTPGQGLQFLFEYFSETQRNKGNFPGRFSGRQFSNSRSEMNVSTLELGDSALYLCASSPSGGVEKLFFGSGTQLSVL.

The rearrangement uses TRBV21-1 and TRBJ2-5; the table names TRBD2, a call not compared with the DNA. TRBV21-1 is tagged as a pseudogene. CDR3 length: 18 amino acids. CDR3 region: CASSTIRGLAGDQETQYF. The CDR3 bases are TGTGCCAGCAGCACAATAAGGGGACTAGCGGGGGACCAAGAGACCCAGTACTTC.

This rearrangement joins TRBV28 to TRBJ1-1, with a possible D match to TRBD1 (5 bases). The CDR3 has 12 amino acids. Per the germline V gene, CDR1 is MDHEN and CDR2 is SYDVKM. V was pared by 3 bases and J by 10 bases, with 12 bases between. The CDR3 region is CASSFSGRGAFF. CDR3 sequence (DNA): TGTGCCAGCAGTTTTAGTGGGAGGGGAGCTTTCTTT.

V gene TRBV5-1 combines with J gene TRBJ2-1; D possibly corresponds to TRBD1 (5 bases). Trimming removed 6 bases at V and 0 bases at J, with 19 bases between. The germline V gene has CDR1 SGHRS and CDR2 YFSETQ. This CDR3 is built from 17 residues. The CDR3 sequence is CASTPPRQPSSYNEQFF. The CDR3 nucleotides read TGCGCCAGCACCCCCCCTCGACAGCCCTCCTCCTACAATGAGCAGTTCTTC. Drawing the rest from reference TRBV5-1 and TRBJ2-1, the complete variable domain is KAGVTQTPRYLIKTRGQQVTLSCSPISGHRSVSWYQQTPGQGLQFLFEYFSETQRNKGNFPGRFSGRQFSNSRSEMNVSTLELGDSALYLCASTPPRQPSSYNEQFFGPGTRLTVL.

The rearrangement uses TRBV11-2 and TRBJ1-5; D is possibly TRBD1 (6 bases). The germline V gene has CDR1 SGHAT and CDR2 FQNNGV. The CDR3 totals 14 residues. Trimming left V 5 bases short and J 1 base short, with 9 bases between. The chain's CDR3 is CASSATGSNQPQHF. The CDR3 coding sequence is TGTGCCAGCAGCGCGACAGGCAGCAATCAGCCCCAGCATTTT. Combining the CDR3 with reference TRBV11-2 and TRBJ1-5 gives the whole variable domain EAGVAQSPRYKIIEKRQSVAFWCNPISGHATLYWYQQILGQGPKLLIQFQNNGVVDDSQLPKDRFSAERLKGVDSTLKIQPAKLEDSAVYLCASSATGSNQPQHFGDGTRLSIL.

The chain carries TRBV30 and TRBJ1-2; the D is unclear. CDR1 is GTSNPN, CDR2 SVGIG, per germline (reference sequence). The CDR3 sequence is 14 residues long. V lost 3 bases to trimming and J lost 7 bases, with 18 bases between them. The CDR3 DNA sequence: TGTGCCTGGAGCGCCCTCTGGGGAAGTGGTGGCTACACCTTC. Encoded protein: CAWSALWGSGGYTF.

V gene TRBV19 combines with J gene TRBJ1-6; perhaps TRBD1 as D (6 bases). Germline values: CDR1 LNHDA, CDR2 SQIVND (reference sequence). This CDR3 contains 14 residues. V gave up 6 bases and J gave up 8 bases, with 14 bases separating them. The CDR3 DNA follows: TGTGCCAGTAGCTACAGGGTTCGGGATTCACCCCTCCACTTT. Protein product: CASSYRVRDSPLHF.

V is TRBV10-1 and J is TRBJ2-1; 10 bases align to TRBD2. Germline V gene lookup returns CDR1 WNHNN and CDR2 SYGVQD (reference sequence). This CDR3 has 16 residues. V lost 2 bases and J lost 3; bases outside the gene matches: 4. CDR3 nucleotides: TGCGCCAGCAGTGAGAGCGGGGGGGCCTTCTACAATGAGCAGTTCTTC. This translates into CASSESGGAFYNEQFF.

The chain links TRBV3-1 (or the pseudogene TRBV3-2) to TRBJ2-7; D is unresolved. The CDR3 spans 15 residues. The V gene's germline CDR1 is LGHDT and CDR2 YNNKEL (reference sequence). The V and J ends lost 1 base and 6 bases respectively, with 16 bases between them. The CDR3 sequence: CASSQGEASMTEQYF. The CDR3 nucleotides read TGTGCCAGCAGCCAAGGTGAAGCCTCAATGACCGAGCAGTACTTC.

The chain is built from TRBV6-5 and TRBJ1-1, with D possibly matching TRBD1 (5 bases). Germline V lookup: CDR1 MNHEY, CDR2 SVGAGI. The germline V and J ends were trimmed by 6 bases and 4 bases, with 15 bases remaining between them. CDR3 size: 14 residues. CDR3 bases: TGTGCCAGCAGGCTACAGGTAGGGGCCACTGAAGCTTTCTTT. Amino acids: CASRLQVGATEAFF.

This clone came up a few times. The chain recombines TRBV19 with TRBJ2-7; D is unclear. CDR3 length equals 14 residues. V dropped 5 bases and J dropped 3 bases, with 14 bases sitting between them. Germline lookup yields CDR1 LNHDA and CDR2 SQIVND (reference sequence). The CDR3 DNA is TGTGCCAGTAGTGAGCGTGTCCTTGGCTACGAGCAGTACTTC. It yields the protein CASSERVLGYEQYF.

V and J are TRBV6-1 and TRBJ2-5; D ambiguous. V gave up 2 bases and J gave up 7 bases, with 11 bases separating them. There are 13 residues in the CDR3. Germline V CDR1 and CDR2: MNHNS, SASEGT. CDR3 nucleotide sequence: TGTGCCAGCAGTGAAACGCGGTCGGGGACCCAGTACTTC. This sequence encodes CASSETRSGTQYF.

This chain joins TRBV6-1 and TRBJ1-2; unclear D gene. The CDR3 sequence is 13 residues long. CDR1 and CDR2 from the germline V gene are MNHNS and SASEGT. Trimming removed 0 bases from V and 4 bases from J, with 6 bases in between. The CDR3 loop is CASSEAEGYGYTF. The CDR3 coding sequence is TGTGCCAGCAGTGAAGCCGAAGGCTATGGCTACACCTTC.